This TCR beta chain is from a study of T cell responses to AZD1222 COVID-19 vaccine. This CDR3 is 13 amino acids long. Germline V gene data show CDR1 as SGHNT and CDR2 as YYREEE (reference sequence). Trimming took 0 bases from V and 3 from J, leaving 3 bases between them. The table came from immunoSEQ multiplex PCR; TCRdb's copy has only in-frame clones and leaves some out. The profile shows roughly 120,000 clones, about 94% of them singletons. This clonotype originated in an adult who received the AZD1222 COVID-19 vaccine. This specimen consisted of peripheral blood, obtained 28 days after the second AZD1222 dose. The rearrangement links TRBV5-4 to TRBJ2-2; no firm D call. CDR3 DNA: TGTGCCAGCAGCTTGGTACACACCGGGGAGCTGTTTTTT. Translated, it gives CASSLVHTGELFF.